This T cell receptor beta chain was observed in a study of HIV-infected patients and healthy controls. TCRdb redid the calling of the 5' RACE reads with MiXCR, one entry per CDR3 protein. In the table there are about 17,000 distinct CDR3 sequences, around 17% of which are singletons. This clonotype was detected ten times or more. The sequenced material came from CD8+ T cells from blood. The clonotype comes from a human donor in good health.

The CDR3 DNA reads as TGTGCCAGCAGTTTCCCGGGACAGGGCGACGATGAGCAGTTCTTC. It yields the protein CASSFPGQGDDEQFF. This chain joins TRBV28 and TRBJ2-1, with 9 bases identical to TRBD1. Germline-derived CDR1 and CDR2 are MDHEN and SYDVKM. Trimming at V came to 3 bases and at J to 8 bases, leaving 8 bases not matched to a gene. There are 15 residues in the CDR3.